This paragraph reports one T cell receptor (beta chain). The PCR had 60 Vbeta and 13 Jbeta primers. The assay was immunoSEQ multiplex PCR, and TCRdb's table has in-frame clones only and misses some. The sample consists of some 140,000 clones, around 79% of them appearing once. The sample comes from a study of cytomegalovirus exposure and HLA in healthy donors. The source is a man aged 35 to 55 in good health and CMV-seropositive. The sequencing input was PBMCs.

CDR3 amino acids: CASSSYVGQGRDTQYF. Written as DNA, the CDR3 is TGTGCCAGCAGTTCTTATGTGGGACAGGGACGTGATACGCAGTATTTT. The chain employs TRBV28 and TRBJ2-3; 9 nucleotides match TRBD1. Germline CDR1 MDHEN, CDR2 SYDVKM. This CDR3 comprises 16 residues. Germline trimming cut 4 bases from V and 6 bases from J; bases unmatched to any gene: 11. Variable domain in full (rest from reference TRBV28 and TRBJ2-3): DVKVTQSSRYLVKRTGEKVFLECVQDMDHENMFWYRQDPGLGLRLIYFSYDVKMKEKGDIPEGYSVSREKKERFSLILESASTNQTSMYLCASSSYVGQGRDTQYFGPGTRLTVL.